The present T cell receptor (beta chain) was sequenced within a study of blood T cell repertoires in COVID-19 (TCRdb year 2020). Study-level background: Collaborator samples came from the United States, Italy and Spain and covered acute and convalescent phases of COVID-19. The prospective study material was composed of cDNA or gDNA derived from T cells, B-cell-depleted T cells, or PBMCs. The dataset comprised deeply sampled blood TCRbeta repertoires from subjects exposed to, actively infected with, or recovered from COVID-19. A freely available public database, intended as a resource for researchers studying the immune response to SARS-CoV-2, is where the repertoires were released. Samples were obtained from the ongoing ImmuneRACE study (first 160 participants) and from 1,254 subjects provided by 6 global collaborators. Nearly every sample came with metadata listing a de-identified subject ID, COVID-19 status, age in years and sex. Where available, HLA class I and class II types were taken from metadata supplied by the sample provider and were not determined by assay-based typing. General findings and caveats noted by the study authors: Clinical and demographic metadata were provided uncurated, with the amount varying by source and participant.

TCRbeta CDR3 regions were amplified from genomic DNA using the immunoSEQ Assay, a bias-controlled multiplex PCR. Regarding the original processing steps: Within the assay, amplification of reference gene primers was used to estimate how many nucleated cells each sample contained. To quantify the absolute abundance of each unique TCRbeta CDR3 rearrangement, sequence reads were collapsed and filtered. Productive Simpson clonality was computed per sample as the square root of Simpson's diversity index over productive rearrangements. In TCRdb, the immuneACCESS table is reduced to in-frame sequences with V and J assigned. These tables do not hold every clone; where another copy was compared, an unresolved V gene accounts for under half, and the others remain unexplained. V, J and clone size derive from that table, while D and trimming were established from the DNA sequence. A total of 240,000 or so clones appear in this sample, about 80% of them only once. The ten most abundant clones make up about 1.9% of the sample.

The CDR3 starts with the cysteine, ends with the phenylalanine, and has 17 residues. Only CDR3 DNA remains: 51 bases, in frame from the first base. Trimming leaves V shorter by 3 bases and J shorter by 4 bases, with the junction holding 11 bases beyond the gene matches. In the germline V gene, CDR1 corresponds to MGHDK and CDR2 to SYGVNS. Comment on this clone: The specificity of this receptor is unknown. The sample holds no much larger clone one base away, and base qualities are not on file.

The collaborating institutions used their own protocols to collect whole blood in K2EDTA tubes. For TCRbeta analysis, collaborators shipped samples as frozen whole blood, isolated PBMCs, or DNA extracted from either of those sample types. The sample was peripheral blood. The clonotype was recovered from a woman of 80 years or more with acute or convalescent COVID-19. The chain uses TRBV25-1 and TRBJ1-5, with 8 bases matching TRBD1. The CDR3: CASSDHRGVGENQPQHF. The nucleotide sequence reads as follows: TGTGCCAGCAGTGACCACAGGGGGGTAGGTGAAAATCAGCCCCAGCATTTT.